A single sample gave rise to the 28 T cell receptor beta chains below, sequenced in a study of control samples from healthy donors and cancer patients (TCRdb year 2020). The method behind the library was the immunoSEQ multiplex PCR assay. Entries here come from immuneACCESS through TCRdb and include only in-frame sequences with V and J called. Some clones fail to appear in such tables; in the studies checked, an unresolved V gene covers under half of the shortfall, and the cause of the remainder is unknown. Counted in this sample were fewer than 200,000 clones; around nine tenths of them appeared once. The ten largest clonotypes hold 1.2% to 1.5% of the sample. The sequenced sample was blood. The receptors come from a man aged 25-40 years in good health.

The chain carries TRBV6-5 and TRBJ2-3, with no clear D. The CDR3 runs to 11 residues. V lost 2 bases and J 6 bases, leaving 3 bases between the germline ends. In germline, CDR1 is MNHEY, CDR2 SVGAGI. CDR3 DNA: TGTGCCAGCAGTTACAGGGATACGCAGTATTTT. It is translated as CASSYRDTQYF.

The rearrangement links TRBV24-1 to TRBJ2-3, with 13 positions matching TRBD2. Germline-derived CDR1 and CDR2 are KGHDR and SFDVKD. CDR3 length equals 18 residues. V lost 9 bases to trimming and J lost 4 bases; unmatched junction nucleotides: 15. CDR3 in amino acids: CATAGTSGRAWGSDTQYF. The CDR3 DNA is TGTGCCACCGCAGGTACTAGCGGGAGGGCCTGGGGGTCAGATACGCAGTATTTT.

The V and J genes are TRBV27 and TRBJ2-5; 9 positions agree with TRBD1. The CDR3 runs to 16 residues. J was trimmed by 4 bases and V by 8 bases; bases with no gene match: 14. Germline CDR1 and CDR2: MNHEY and SMNVEV (reference sequence). CDR3 in amino acids: CASRSQGAVAGETQYF. The CDR3 nucleotides read TGTGCCAGCCGATCACAGGGGGCGGTGGCAGGAGAGACCCAGTACTTC.

This chain connects TRBV11-2 to TRBJ2-7; the D gene is possibly TRBD2 (6 bases). Germline values: CDR1 SGHAT, CDR2 FQNNGV. This CDR3 contains 13 residues. V was pared by 5 bases and J by 1 base, with 9 bases between. CDR3 loop: CASSEGTSYEQYF. In DNA, the CDR3 is TGTGCCAGCAGCGAGGGGACTTCCTACGAGCAGTACTTC.

In DNA, the CDR3 is TGTGCCAGTAGTATTTCCGGTAGTCATCAGCCCCAGCATTTT. Translation gives CASSISGSHQPQHF. This sequence joins TRBV19 and TRBJ1-5; D remains ambiguous. Germline V gene lookup returns CDR1 LNHDA and CDR2 SQIVND (reference sequence). With 3 bases removed from V and 5 bases from J, the gap between germline ends came to 11 bases. The CDR3 is 14 amino acids.

The rearrangement uses TRBV7-9 and TRBJ1-6, with D unclear. Trimming removed 0 bases from V and 7 bases from J, with 13 bases in between. The CDR3 covers 16 residues. From germline, CDR1 is SEHNR and CDR2 FQNEAQ (reference sequence). CDR3 region: CASSLASQAGNSPLHF. The CDR3 DNA reads TGTGCCAGCAGCTTAGCCTCCCAGGCAGGCAATTCACCCCTCCACTTT.

V gene TRBV19 combines with J gene TRBJ2-6, with 11 nucleotides matching TRBD1. The CDR3 contains 19 residues. Germline lookup yields CDR1 LNHDA and CDR2 SQIVND (reference sequence). V lost 4 bases to trimming and J lost 0 bases; unmatched junction nucleotides: 8. The chain's CDR3 is CASSRTGTGGRSGANVLTF. For the CDR3, the DNA is TGTGCCAGTAGTAGAACCGGGACAGGGGGTCGCTCTGGGGCCAACGTCCTGACTTTC.

The J gene is TRBJ1-1, the V gene TRBV18, with D possibly being TRBD1 (5 bases). Germline V CDR1 and CDR2: KGHSH, LQKENI. Trimming pared 3 bases from V and 4 bases from J, leaving 12 bases between. The CDR3 contains 14 residues. CDR3 sequence: CASSPLLGGTEAFF. In DNA form, the CDR3 reads TGTGCCAGCTCACCTCTCTTGGGGGGCACTGAAGCTTTCTTT.

This chain uses TRBV6-2 or TRBV6-3 with TRBJ2-3; no firm D call. Germline CDR1 MNHEY, CDR2 SVGEGT. V was cut by 6 bases and J by 4 bases, with 11 bases left in between. This CDR3 region has 13 residues. DNA for the CDR3: TGTGCCAGCAGCAACAGAGGCGCAGATACGCAGTATTTT. Residues: CASSNRGADTQYF.

The V gene is TRBV19, the J gene TRBJ2-5; 7 bases fit TRBD1. Trimming at V came to 6 bases and at J to 1 base, leaving 11 bases not matched to a gene. Germline V gene sequence: CDR1 LNHDA, CDR2 SQIVND (reference sequence). This CDR3 contains 16 residues. For the CDR3, the DNA is TGTGCCAGTAGCAACCCAGGGGGAGAACCCCAAGAGACCCAGTACTTC. It specifies CASSNPGGEPQETQYF.

The chain recombines TRBV7-3 with TRBJ2-1, with 8 positions matching TRBD2. V trimming: 3 bases; J trimming: 9 bases; junction bases outside the gene matches: 1. The CDR3 covers 12 residues. From germline, CDR1 is SGHTA and CDR2 FQGTGA. This CDR3 is CASSFTSGEQFF. CDR3 sequence (DNA): TGTGCCAGCAGCTTTACTAGCGGTGAGCAGTTCTTC. Variable domain in full (rest from reference TRBV7-3 and TRBJ2-1): GAGVSQTPSNKVTEKGKYVELRCDPISGHTALYWYRQSLGQGPEFLIYFQGTGAADDSGLPNDRFFAVRPEGSVSTLKIQRTERGDSAVYLCASSFTSGEQFFGPGTRLTVL.

The gene calls are TRBV18 and TRBJ1-1; D call uncertain. The germline V gene has CDR1 KGHSH and CDR2 LQKENI. This CDR3 is built from 12 residues. The ends were cut back, 3 bases at V and 7 bases at J, with 9 bases in the middle. The DNA of the CDR3 is TGTGCCAGCTCACCGACCCGGGATGAAGCTTTCTTT. It yields the protein CASSPTRDEAFF.

The chain uses TRBV27 and TRBJ1-2, with D possibly being TRBD1 (5 bases). V gave up 3 bases and J gave up 1 base, with 6 bases separating them. The length of the CDR3 is 13 residues. From germline, CDR1 is MNHEY and CDR2 SMNVEV (reference sequence). The CDR3 spells CASSLGLNYGYTF. CDR3 nucleotide sequence: TGTGCCAGCAGTTTGGGACTTAACTATGGCTACACCTTC.

The genes are TRBV30 and TRBJ1-3; D is possibly TRBD1 (6 bases). CDR3 size: 14 residues. V was cut by 3 bases and J by 0 bases, with 9 bases left in between. CDR1 is GTSNPN, CDR2 SVGIG, per germline (reference sequence). The CDR3 DNA follows: TGTGCCTGGAGAACAGGGTCCTCTGGAAACACCATATATTTT. The encoded protein is CAWRTGSSGNTIYF.

The V gene is TRBV11-2, the J gene TRBJ1-6, with D perhaps matching TRBD1 (5 bases). Germline values: CDR1 SGHAT, CDR2 FQNNGV. The CDR3 contains 12 residues. V shed 8 bases and J shed 9 bases, with 11 bases lying between them. CDR3 nucleotide sequence: TGTGCCAGCCTCCACGGGGGTTCACCCCTCCACTTT. It encodes CASLHGGSPLHF.

For the CDR3, the DNA is TGTGCCACCAGCAGCAGGGACGGAGCCTACGAGCAGTACTTC. Translation gives CATSSRDGAYEQYF. The chain is built from TRBV15 and TRBJ2-7; D possibly matches TRBD1 or TRBD2 (5 bases each). This CDR3 spans 14 amino acids. Trimming left V 3 bases short and J 2 bases short, with 11 bases between. CDR1 is LNHNV and CDR2 is YYDKDF in the germline V gene (reference sequence).

The chain links TRBV30 to TRBJ1-3; D is unclear. This CDR3 is 13 amino acids long. Trimming shortened V by 0 bases and J by 1 base, and 4 bases separated the two germline ends. Germline-derived CDR1 and CDR2 are GTSNPN and SVGIG (reference sequence). CDR3: CAWSVGSGNTIYF. CDR3 DNA: TGTGCCTGGAGTGTGGGATCTGGAAACACCATATATTTT. The whole variable domain, filled in from reference TRBV30 and TRBJ1-3, reads SQTIHQWPATLVQPVGSPLSLECTVEGTSNPNLYWYRQAAGRGLQLLFYSVGIGQISSEVPQNLSASRPQDRQFILSSKKLLLSDSGFYLCAWSVGSGNTIYFGEGSWLTVV.

The rearrangement links TRBV5-5 to TRBJ2-3, with 9 bases aligning to TRBD2. Trimming cost V 4 bases and J 4 bases; bases outside gene matches: 10. Per the germline V gene, CDR1 is SGHKS and CDR2 is YYEKEE (reference sequence). This CDR3 contains 16 residues. CDR3 sequence (DNA): TGTGCCAGCAGCCTTATAGGCGGGGGGGCGGCAGATACGCAGTATTTT. Residues: CASSLIGGGAADTQYF. The full variable domain, completed using reference TRBV5-5 and TRBJ2-3, is DAGVTQSPTHLIKTRGQQVTLRCSPISGHKSVSWYQQVLGQGPQFIFQYYEKEERGRGNFPDRFSARQFPNYSSELNVNALLLGDSALYLCASSLIGGGAADTQYFGPGTRLTVL.

This chain joins TRBV6-2 or TRBV6-3 and TRBJ2-1, with D hard to call. V gave up 4 bases and J gave up 9 bases, with 16 bases separating them. Germline V CDR1 and CDR2: MNHEY, SVGEGT. The CDR3 loop spans 14 amino acids. CDR3 DNA: TGTGCCAGCAGTTCCTTCCAACCGGGCGCTGAGCAGTTCTTC. It specifies CASSSFQPGAEQFF.

The chain employs TRBV15 and TRBJ1-1; 7 nucleotides align to TRBD1. The germline V gene has CDR1 LNHNV and CDR2 YYDKDF (reference sequence). CDR3 length equals 17 residues. J was trimmed by 2 bases and V by 5 bases; bases with no gene match: 14. The DNA of the CDR3 is TGTGCCACCAGCGGCTTAGACCGGACAGGACCTAACACTGAAGCTTTCTTT. Translated: CATSGLDRTGPNTEAFF.

The sample holds one count of this clone. The J gene is TRBJ2-7, the V gene TRBV3-1 (or the pseudogene TRBV3-2); perhaps TRBD1 as D (6 bases). CDR1 LGHDT and CDR2 YNNKEL come from the germline V gene (reference sequence). This CDR3 is 18 amino acids long. With 0 bases removed from V and 0 bases from J, the gap between germline ends came to 18 bases. The DNA of the CDR3 is TGTGCCAGCAGCCAAGAGGTGCCGGGGCAGGGGAGCTCCTACGAGCAGTACTTC. It codes for CASSQEVPGQGSSYEQYF.

This chain links TRBV29-1 with TRBJ1-1, with D perhaps matching TRBD1 (6 bases). Germline CDR1 SQVTM, CDR2 ANQGSEA. CDR3 length: 15 amino acids. Trimming removed 4 bases from V and 3 bases from J, with 18 bases in between. The CDR3, as DNA: TGCAGCGTTGTCCCCCAGGGGTGGCTTGACACTGAAGCTTTCTTT. This encodes CSVVPQGWLDTEAFF. The variable domain in full, with the rest retrieved from reference TRBV29-1 and TRBJ1-1, is SAVISQKPSRDICQRGTSLTIQCQVDSQVTMMFWYRQQPGQSLTLIATANQGSEATYESGFVIDKFPISRPNLTFSTLTVSNMSPEDSSIYLCSVVPQGWLDTEAFFGQGTRLTVV.

The chain links TRBV19 to TRBJ2-1; 10 bases agree with TRBD2. CDR1 is LNHDA, CDR2 SQIVND, per germline (reference sequence). Trimming cost V 0 bases and J 10 bases; bases outside gene matches: 18. The CDR3 loop spans 19 amino acids. CDR3 DNA: TGTGCCAGTAGTATAGATAACCCCCTTTTTAGCGGGAGGAAGAAAGAGCAGTTCTTC. Residues: CASSIDNPLFSGRKKEQFF. Using reference TRBV19 and TRBJ2-1 for the parts outside the CDR3, the full variable domain is DGGITQSPKYLFRKEGQNVTLSCEQNLNHDAMYWYRQDPGQGLRLIYYSQIVNDFQKGDIAEGYSVSREKKESFPLTVTSAQKNPTAFYLCASSIDNPLFSGRKKEQFFGPGTRLTVL.

The rearrangement links TRBV6-2 or TRBV6-3 to TRBJ2-5; 12 nucleotides line up with TRBD2. Germline V gene data show CDR1 as MNHEY and CDR2 as SVGEGT. This CDR3 spans 20 amino acids. V shed 2 bases and J 5 bases; nucleotides not matched to a gene: 18. The CDR3 DNA is TGTGCCAGCAGTTACGGGCCAGGACGCGCCCGGCTAGCGGGGGGGGAGACCCAGTACTTC. Its protein product is CASSYGPGRARLAGGETQYF.

The rearrangement links TRBV19 to TRBJ1-2, with D possibly being TRBD1 (5 bases). Trimming removed 5 bases at V and 8 bases at J, with 12 bases between. Germline V gene data show CDR1 as LNHDA and CDR2 as SQIVND (reference sequence). The CDR3 contains 12 residues. CDR3 amino acids: CASSFGADGYTF. CDR3 sequence (DNA): TGTGCCAGTAGTTTCGGGGCTGACGGCTACACCTTC.

The chain recombines TRBV30 with TRBJ1-3; TRBD1 agrees at 9 bases. Germline trimming cut 3 bases from V and 2 bases from J; bases unmatched to any gene: 5. This CDR3 is built from 15 residues. The germline gives CDR1 GTSNPN, CDR2 SVGIG (reference sequence). CDR3 loop: CAWRATGGTGNTIYF. The DNA of the CDR3 is TGTGCCTGGAGGGCCACAGGGGGCACTGGAAACACCATATATTTT.

The chain combines TRBV12-3 or TRBV12-4 with TRBJ2-2, with D possibly matching TRBD1 (5 bases). The ends were cut back, 5 bases at V and 3 bases at J, with 7 bases in the middle. The CDR3 loop spans 13 amino acids. The CDR3 protein is CASSDSYTGELFF. The CDR3 DNA follows: TGTGCCAGCAGTGACAGCTACACCGGGGAGCTGTTTTTT.

This CDR3 reads CASRRRLEGNQPQHF. DNA of the CDR3: TGTGCCAGCAGGAGACGGCTGGAGGGGAATCAGCCCCAGCATTTT. The rearrangement joins TRBV28 to TRBJ1-5, with D possibly TRBD1 on 5 matching bases. The CDR3 sequence is 15 residues long. Germline CDR1 reads MDHEN; CDR2 reads SYDVKM. V lost 6 bases and J lost 4, with 16 bases in between.